Below, 24 T cell receptor beta chains from the same sample are listed, as sequenced in a study of T cell responses to AZD1222 COVID-19 vaccine. Profiled with immunoSEQ multiplex PCR; TCRdb holds only in-frame clones, not every one. The table lists approximately 110,000 clones, about nine tenths of them singletons. This material consisted of peripheral blood, taken on day 0 of AZD1222 vaccination. The receptors derive from an adult in good health.

This clone has a single count. The V and J genes are TRBV13 and TRBJ2-7; possibly TRBD1 for D (5 bases). Trimming shortened V by 2 bases and J by 6 bases, and 11 bases separated the two germline ends. From germline, CDR1 is PRHDT and CDR2 FYEKMQ (reference sequence). The CDR3 sequence is 13 residues long. This CDR3 is CASSLPQGPEQYF. The CDR3 DNA reads as TGTGCCAGCAGCTTACCCCAGGGCCCCGAGCAGTACTTC.

The rearrangement links TRBV6-5 to TRBJ1-2, with TRBD1 as a possible D gene (5 bases). Germline CDR1 MNHEY, CDR2 SVGAGI. Trimming removed 5 bases at V and 4 bases at J, with 14 bases between. CDR3 length: 14 residues. CDR3 nucleotide sequence: TGTGCCAGCAGTACAGCAGGGAACGGCTATGGCTACACCTTC. Its translation is CASSTAGNGYGYTF.

This chain joins TRBV5-1 and TRBJ1-4; D not certain. The germline V and J ends were trimmed by 2 bases and 0 bases, with 11 bases remaining between them. The CDR3 is made up of 16 amino acids. CDR1 and CDR2 from the germline V gene are SGHRS and YFSETQ. CDR3 DNA: TGCGCCAGCAGCTTAATCCAAGCTGCAACTAATGAAAAACTGTTTTTT. Its protein is CASSLIQAATNEKLFF. Full variable domain (rest looked up from reference TRBV5-1 and TRBJ1-4): KAGVTQTPRYLIKTRGQQVTLSCSPISGHRSVSWYQQTPGQGLQFLFEYFSETQRNKGNFPGRFSGRQFSNSRSEMNVSTLELGDSALYLCASSLIQAATNEKLFFGSGTQLSVL.

This clone was seen a handful of times. The V gene is TRBV6-4, the J gene TRBJ1-5; TRBD1 agrees at 7 bases. V shed 4 bases, J shed 5 bases, and the junction held 2 bases outside the gene matches. Germline V gene lookup returns CDR1 MRHNA and CDR2 SNTAGT. The CDR3 loop spans 13 amino acids. CDR3 region: CASSGDRDQPQHF. The CDR3 DNA sequence: TGTGCCAGCAGTGGTGACAGGGATCAGCCCCAGCATTTT.

V usage is TRBV7-9 and J usage is TRBJ2-1; D might be TRBD1 (5 bases). Looked up from germline, CDR1 is SEHNR and CDR2 is FQNEAQ (reference sequence). CDR3 length equals 16 residues. Trimming shortened V by 5 bases and J by 7 bases, and 21 bases separated the two germline ends. CDR3 residues: CASSPADSPRRNEQFF. CDR3 coding DNA: TGTGCCAGCAGCCCAGCCGACAGTCCTAGGCGGAATGAGCAGTTCTTC.

The chain carries TRBV7-9 and TRBJ2-7; D gene ambiguous. Germline V CDR1 and CDR2: SEHNR, FQNEAQ (reference sequence). The CDR3 totals 12 residues. Trimming stripped 5 bases from V and 2 bases from J, with 7 bases between. CDR3 residues: CASSPSPYEQYF. The CDR3 DNA reads TGTGCCAGCAGCCCCTCGCCCTACGAGCAGTACTTC.

This clone was detected only once. The rearrangement joins TRBV19 to TRBJ1-2; D not resolved. The CDR3 extends over 12 amino acids. CDR1 and CDR2 (germline): LNHDA, SQIVND (reference sequence). The ends were cut back, 4 bases at V and 8 bases at J, with 11 bases in the middle. The CDR3 coding sequence is TGTGCCAGTAGTAATTGGGTTTACGGCTACACCTTC. Its protein product is CASSNWVYGYTF.

V usage is TRBV27 and J usage is TRBJ2-1, with D perhaps TRBD2 (5 bases). The CDR3 loop spans 13 amino acids. V was pared by 6 bases and J by 8 bases, with 14 bases between. Germline CDR1 reads MNHEY; CDR2 reads SMNVEV (reference sequence). CDR3 protein: CASSPRREDEQFF. For the CDR3, the DNA is TGTGCCAGCAGCCCCCGCCGGGAAGATGAGCAGTTCTTC.

This rearrangement joins TRBV5-1 to TRBJ1-6; unclear D gene. The V and J ends lost 0 bases and 5 bases respectively, with 9 bases between them. Germline lookup yields CDR1 SGHRS and CDR2 YFSETQ. The CDR3 is 15 amino acids. The CDR3 here is CASSLGTPNNSPLHF. The CDR3 DNA follows: TGCGCCAGCAGCTTGGGGACCCCTAATAATTCACCCCTCCACTTT.

The chain couples TRBV11-3 to TRBJ2-1, with 9 bases identical to TRBD2. V was clipped by 5 bases and J by 4 bases; unmatched bases: 9. The germline CDR1 and CDR2 sequences are SGHNT and YENEEA. The CDR3 spans 16 residues. The CDR3, as DNA: TGTGCCAGCAGCCCCAGCGGGGGGCAAGGGTACAATGAGCAGTTCTTC. Translating gives CASSPSGGQGYNEQFF.

In nucleotides, the CDR3 is TGTGCCAGCAGCACAGACAGAGGAGGCTACACCTTC. Protein: CASSTDRGGYTF. The chain links TRBV11-2 to TRBJ1-2; D perhaps matches TRBD1 (5 bases). Germline V gene sequence: CDR1 SGHAT, CDR2 FQNNGV. The CDR3 length is 12 residues. The V gene lost 5 bases and the J gene lost 8 bases, with 12 bases spanning the gap. The full variable domain, with the rest looked up from reference TRBV11-2 and TRBJ1-2, is EAGVAQSPRYKIIEKRQSVAFWCNPISGHATLYWYQQILGQGPKLLIQFQNNGVVDDSQLPKDRFSAERLKGVDSTLKIQPAKLEDSAVYLCASSTDRGGYTFGSGTRLTVV.

The V and J genes are TRBV6-5 and TRBJ1-1; D is uncertain. V was clipped by 0 bases and J by 5 bases, with 10 bases between them. This CDR3 comprises 14 residues. CDR1 and CDR2 (germline): MNHEY, SVGAGI. For the CDR3, the DNA is TGTGCCAGCAGTTACTCGGAGAAAAGAACTGAAGCTTTCTTT. Translated, it gives CASSYSEKRTEAFF.

The chain recombines TRBV19 with TRBJ1-2, with D possibly TRBD1 on 6 matching bases. The V end was cut by 4 bases, the J end by 5 bases, with 11 bases between. From germline, CDR1 is LNHDA and CDR2 SQIVND (reference sequence). The CDR3 is 13 residues long. DNA for the CDR3: TGTGCCAGTAGTACGACAGGAACTTATGGCTACACCTTC. It is translated as CASSTTGTYGYTF.

This clone was found a few times. CDR3 nucleotides: TGTGCCAGCTCAGAGGGTGGGGAAGCTTTCTTT. It encodes CASSEGGEAFF. The chain couples TRBV18 to TRBJ1-1, with D unclear. CDR1 and CDR2 (germline): KGHSH, LQKENI. The length of the CDR3 is 11 residues. V was pared by 5 bases and J by 8 bases, with 9 bases between.

This clone was recorded once. The rearrangement uses TRBV5-5 and TRBJ1-1; 9 bases are a match to TRBD1. CDR3 length equals 15 residues. Trimming took 4 bases from V and 5 from J; bases not matched to a gene: 9. Germline V CDR1 and CDR2: SGHKS, YYEKEE (reference sequence). CDR3 amino acids: CASSHLKTGGTEAFF. CDR3 sequence (DNA): TGTGCCAGCAGCCACCTAAAGACAGGGGGAACTGAAGCTTTCTTT.

V and J are TRBV6-1 and TRBJ1-2; possible D gene TRBD1, 6 bases. The CDR3 consists of 15 residues. V gave up 3 bases and J gave up 4 bases, with 15 bases separating them. CDR1 and CDR2 from the germline V gene are MNHNS and SASEGT. CDR3: CASSDLPGGGYGYTF. The CDR3 nucleotides are TGTGCCAGCAGTGATTTACCGGGGGGCGGCTATGGCTACACCTTC.

CDR3 residues: CATSRDAGSNQPQHF. CDR3 coding DNA: TGTGCCACCAGCAGAGATGCGGGTAGCAATCAGCCCCAGCATTTT. The chain couples TRBV15 to TRBJ1-5; D unclear. The germline V and J ends were trimmed by 0 bases and 0 bases, with 6 bases remaining between them. The germline V gene encodes CDR1 LNHNV and CDR2 YYDKDF (reference sequence). The CDR3 length is 15 residues. Full variable domain (remainder filled in from reference TRBV15 and TRBJ1-5): DAMVIQNPRYQVTQFGKPVTLSCSQTLNHNVMYWYQQKSSQAPKLLFHYYDKDFNNEADTPDNFQSRRPNTSFCFLDIRSPGLGDTAMYLCATSRDAGSNQPQHFGDGTRLSIL.

The V gene is TRBV7-8, the J gene TRBJ2-4; no definite D call. CDR3 length: 15 amino acids. CDR1 is SGHVS, CDR2 FQNEAQ, per germline. The V gene lost 5 bases and the J gene lost 0 bases, with 11 bases spanning the gap. The CDR3 DNA follows: TGTGCCAGCAGCCCCGCCCCCCTAGCCAAAAACATTCAGTACTTC. Amino acids: CASSPAPLAKNIQYF.

V gene TRBV3-1 (or the pseudogene TRBV3-2) combines with J gene TRBJ2-3; TRBD2 agrees at 11 bases. V dropped 7 bases and J dropped 5; count of bases not matched to a gene: 17. This CDR3 region has 18 residues. The germline CDR1 and CDR2 sequences are LGHDT and YNNKEL (reference sequence). The CDR3 nucleotides read TGTGCCAGCATGAGGGGGCGACTAGCGGGGTCCCTCGGAGATACGCAGTATTTT. It yields the protein CASMRGRLAGSLGDTQYF.

In this sample, this clone turned up a few times. The chain carries TRBV30 and TRBJ1-4; D unresolved. V was cut by 2 bases and J by 7 bases, with 14 bases left in between. Germline V lookup: CDR1 GTSNPN, CDR2 SVGIG (reference sequence). The CDR3 runs to 14 residues. The CDR3 DNA is TGTGCCTGGAGTCCCGGGTTAGGAGGTGAAAAACTGTTTTTT. Translation: CAWSPGLGGEKLFF.

In the case of this clone: The sample holds other DNA sequences that translate to the same CDR3. The gene calls are TRBV6-5 and TRBJ2-3; no reliable D call. The V end was cut by 0 bases, the J end by 0 bases, with 10 bases between. The CDR3 extends over 16 amino acids. Germline V gives CDR1 MNHEY, CDR2 SVGAGI. CDR3 amino acids: CASSYSGRSSTDTQYF. The CDR3 nucleotides are TGTGCCAGCAGTTACTCGGGCCGTTCTAGCACAGATACGCAGTATTTT.

The chain is built from TRBV6-5 and TRBJ1-1, with D perhaps matching TRBD1 (6 bases). This CDR3 spans 12 amino acids. The germline V gene has CDR1 MNHEY and CDR2 SVGAGI. Trimming cost V 6 bases and J 11 bases, with 16 bases left between them. The CDR3 DNA is TGTGCCAGCAGCGTTGACAGGACCGGGGCTTTCTTT. This encodes CASSVDRTGAFF.

V is TRBV11-2 and J is TRBJ1-2; no clear D. The germline CDR1 and CDR2 sequences are SGHAT and FQNNGV. CDR3 size: 14 residues. V was cut by 5 bases and J by 4 bases, with 14 bases left in between. The DNA of the CDR3 is TGTGCCAGCAGCCGCAACAGCCCCCTCTATGGCTACACCTTC. It translates to CASSRNSPLYGYTF.

This rearrangement joins TRBV6-4 to TRBJ2-3, with D hard to call. CDR1 is MRHNA, CDR2 SNTAGT, per germline. The CDR3 has 12 residues. Trimming left V 6 bases short and J 5 bases short, with 9 bases between. CDR3 coding DNA: TGTGCCAGCAGCGCAAAGAAAGATACGCAGTATTTT. This gives the protein CASSAKKDTQYF.